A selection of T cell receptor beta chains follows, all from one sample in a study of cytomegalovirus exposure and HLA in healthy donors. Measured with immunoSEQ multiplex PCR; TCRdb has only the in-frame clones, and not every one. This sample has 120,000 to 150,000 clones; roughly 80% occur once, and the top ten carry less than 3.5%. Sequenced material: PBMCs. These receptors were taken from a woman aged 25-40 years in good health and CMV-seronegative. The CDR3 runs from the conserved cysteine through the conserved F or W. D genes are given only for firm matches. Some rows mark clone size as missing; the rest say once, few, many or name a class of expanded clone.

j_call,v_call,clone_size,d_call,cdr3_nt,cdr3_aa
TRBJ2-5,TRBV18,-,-,TGTGCCAGCTCACCACCAAGTAGACCTAGAGAGACCCAGTACTTC,CASSPPSRPRETQYF
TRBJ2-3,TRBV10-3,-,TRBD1,TGTGCCATCGGGGAGGACAGGGGAGTGCCAGATACGCAGTATTTT,CAIGEDRGVPDTQYF
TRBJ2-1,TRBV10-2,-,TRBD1,TGCGCCAGCAGCGTTCAAAGACAGGGCAATGAGCAGTTCTTC,CASSVQRQGNEQFF
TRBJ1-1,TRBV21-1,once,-,TGTGCCAGCAGCAGGTTGGACAGGCAAAACACTGAAGCTTTCTTT,CASSRLDRQNTEAFF
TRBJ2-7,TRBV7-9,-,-,TGTGCCAGCAGCTTAGGGTCCGGGCAGCGGGACACCTACGAGCAGTACTTC,CASSLGSGQRDTYEQYF
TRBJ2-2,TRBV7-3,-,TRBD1,TGTGCCAGCAGCTTAACTGGGAGACAGGGGGCCGGGGAGCTGTTTTTT,CASSLTGRQGAGELFF
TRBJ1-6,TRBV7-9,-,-,TGTGCCAGCAGCTTAGATCAGGCGGGAAATTCACCCCTCCACTTT,CASSLDQAGNSPLHF
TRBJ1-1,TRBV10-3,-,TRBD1,TGTGCCACCGCGGACAGGTTGAACACTGAAGCTTTCTTT,CATADRLNTEAFF
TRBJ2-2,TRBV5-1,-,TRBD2,TGCGCCAGCAGCTTTTCAGCGGGGCCGAACACCGGGGAGCTGTTTTTT,CASSFSAGPNTGELFF
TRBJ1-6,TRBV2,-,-,TGTGCCAGCACCAGACAGAGCTCCTATAATTCACCCCTCCACTTT,CASTRQSSYNSPLHF
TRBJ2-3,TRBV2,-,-,TGTGTCTCCACCCGGGGAAAAAACACAGATACGCAGTATTTT,CVSTRGKNTDTQYF
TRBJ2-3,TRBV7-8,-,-,TGTGCCAGCAGCTTAGGTGGTCCAGGGATTACAGATACGCAGTATTTT,CASSLGGPGITDTQYF
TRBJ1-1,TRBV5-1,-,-,TGCGCCAGCAGCTTGGCCTCAACAGGGATCACTGAAGCTTTCTTT,CASSLASTGITEAFF
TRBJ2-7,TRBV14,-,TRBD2,TGTGCCAGCAGCGGACTAGCGGGAGGGCGATCCCCCTACGAGCAGTACTTC,CASSGLAGGRSPYEQYF
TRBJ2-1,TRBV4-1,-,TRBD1,TGCGCCAGCAGCCAGAGACAGGGTAGTGAGCAGTTCTTC,CASSQRQGSEQFF
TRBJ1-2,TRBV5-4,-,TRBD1,TGTGCCAGCAGCTTGGACAGGGGTAACTATGGCTACACCTTC,CASSLDRGNYGYTF
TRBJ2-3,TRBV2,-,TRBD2,TGTGCCAGCCTTGGACTAGCGGGATCCGATACGCAGTATTTT,CASLGLAGSDTQYF
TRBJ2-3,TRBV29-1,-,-,TGCAGCGTTGAAACTAGTGGTATGACAGATACGCAGTATTTT,CSVETSGMTDTQYF
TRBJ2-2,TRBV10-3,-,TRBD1,TGTGCCATCAGTTCAAAGCAGGGGACAGCAAACACCGGGGAGCTGTTTTTT,CAISSKQGTANTGELFF
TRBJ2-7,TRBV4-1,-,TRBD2,TGCGCCAGCAGCCAAGTCCTAGCGGGAATAAGCTCCTACGAGCAGTACTTC,CASSQVLAGISSYEQYF
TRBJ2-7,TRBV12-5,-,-,TGTGCTAGTGGTTTGGTAAATGTTGGAGGACGGTACGAGCAGTACTTC,CASGLVNVGGRYEQYF
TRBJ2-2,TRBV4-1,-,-,TGCGCCAGCAGCCACGCCGGGTGGGTCGGCACCGGGGAGCTGTTTTTT,CASSHAGWVGTGELFF
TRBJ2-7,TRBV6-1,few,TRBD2,TGTGCCAGCAGCAAATCCGGGACTAGCGGGCGTACGGAGTACTTC,CASSKSGTSGRTEYF
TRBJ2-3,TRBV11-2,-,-,TGTGCCAGCAGCGGGGGCTTCCTCCGACAGAGCAGCACAGATACGCAGTATTTT,CASSGGFLRQSSTDTQYF
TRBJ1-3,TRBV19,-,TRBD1,TGTGCCAGTAGTAGGTTCGGACAGGGCGGAAACACCATATATTTT,CASSRFGQGGNTIYF
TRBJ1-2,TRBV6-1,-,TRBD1,TGTGCCAGCATGTTGACAGGGGAGGCCTATGGCTACACCTTC,CASMLTGEAYGYTF
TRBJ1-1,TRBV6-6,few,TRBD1,TGTGCCAGCAGTGTGGGACAGACCATGAACACTGAAGCTTTCTTT,CASSVGQTMNTEAFF
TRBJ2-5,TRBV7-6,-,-,TGTGCCAGCAGCACGACCAGCGGGCCCTCCGGGACCCAGTACTTC,CASSTTSGPSGTQYF
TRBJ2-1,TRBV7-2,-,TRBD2,TGTGCCAGCAGCTTAGGTACTAGCGCTGGGGATGAGCAGTTCTTC,CASSLGTSAGDEQFF
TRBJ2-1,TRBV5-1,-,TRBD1,TGCGCCAGCAGCTTTGAGGACAGGGGGTTACATGAGCAGTTCTTC,CASSFEDRGLHEQFF
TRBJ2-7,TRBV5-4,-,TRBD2,TGTGCCAGCAGCTTGAGGTCGGGAGGTATGGGGGAGCAGTACTTC,CASSLRSGGMGEQYF
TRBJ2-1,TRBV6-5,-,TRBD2,TGTGCCGCCTACGGGGGGTCCTACAATGAGCAGTTCTTC,CAAYGGSYNEQFF
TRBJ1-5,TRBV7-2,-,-,TGTGCCAGCAGCTTACAAGGGGAACAGCCCCAGCATTTT,CASSLQGEQPQHF
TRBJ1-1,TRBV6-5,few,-,TGTGCCAGCAGTAGGGGGGGAAATTCGAACACTGAAGCTTTCTTT,CASSRGGNSNTEAFF
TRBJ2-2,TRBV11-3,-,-,TGTGCCAGCAGGCAAACCGGGGGGCTGTTTTTT,CASRQTGGLFF
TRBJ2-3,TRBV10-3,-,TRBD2,TGTGCCATCAGTCCGGGACTAGCGGGGGGCCACCTTAGCACAGATACGCAGTATTTT,CAISPGLAGGHLSTDTQYF
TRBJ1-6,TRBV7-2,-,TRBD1,TGTGCCAGCAGCCCCTCGACAGGGACCCGTACCCTCCACTTT,CASSPSTGTRTLHF
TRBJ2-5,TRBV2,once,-,TGTGCCAGCAGCCCGACAGTCCAACAAGAGACCCAGTACTTC,CASSPTVQQETQYF
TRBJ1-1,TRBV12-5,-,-,TGTGCTAGTGGTTTGGATCGGTCAGGGAACACTGAAGCTTTCTTT,CASGLDRSGNTEAFF
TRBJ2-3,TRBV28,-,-,TGTGCCAGCAGCTCGTGGGTCAGGGCTAGCACAGATACGCAGTATTTT,CASSSWVRASTDTQYF
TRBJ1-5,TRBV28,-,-,TGTGCCAGCAGTTTGACAGGCGGACAGCCCCAGCATTTT,CASSLTGGQPQHF
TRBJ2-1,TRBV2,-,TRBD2,TGTGCCAGCAGTGTTATGGGGGGGGGCAATGAGCAGTTCTTC,CASSVMGGGNEQFF
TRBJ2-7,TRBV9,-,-,TGTGCCAGCAGCGTAGGCCCAGGGCAGAGCTCCTACGAGCAGTACTTC,CASSVGPGQSSYEQYF
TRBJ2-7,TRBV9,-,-,TGTGCCAGCAGCAGAGGGCAGGCCCCCTACTACGAGCAGTACTTC,CASSRGQAPYYEQYF
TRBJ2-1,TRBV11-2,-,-,TGTGCCAGCAGCTTAGGACGGGGTGAGCAGTTCTTC,CASSLGRGEQFF
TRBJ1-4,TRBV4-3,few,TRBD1,TGCGCCAGCAGCCCTGGGACAGGGATATGGAAACTGTTTTTT,CASSPGTGIWKLFF
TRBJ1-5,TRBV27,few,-,TGTGCCAGCAGTTTATCTGGCACCCCTCACAATCAGCCCCAGCATTTT,CASSLSGTPHNQPQHF
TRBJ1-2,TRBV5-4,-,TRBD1,TGTGCCAGCAGCGTAGGCTCCAGACAGGGAACATTCTATGGCTACACCTTC,CASSVGSRQGTFYGYTF
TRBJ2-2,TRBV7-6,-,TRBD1,TGTGCCAGCAGCTTAGCACAGGGGACCGGGGAGCTGTTTTTT,CASSLAQGTGELFF
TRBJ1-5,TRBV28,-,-,TGTGCCAGCAGTTTATCCCCCAGTTTTAGCAATCAGCCCCAGCATTTT,CASSLSPSFSNQPQHF
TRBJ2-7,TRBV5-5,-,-,TGTGCCAGCAGCTTGGTAAGGGGCGAGATGCAGTACTTC,CASSLVRGEMQYF
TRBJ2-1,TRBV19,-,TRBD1,TGTGCCAGTAGACCAGAGACAGGGGGGTACAATGAGCAGTTCTTC,CASRPETGGYNEQFF
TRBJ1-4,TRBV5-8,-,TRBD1,TGTGCCAGCAGCCTCGACAGGGGGAGTGAAAAACTGTTTTTT,CASSLDRGSEKLFF